Listed below are T cell receptor beta chains from one sample, sequenced in a study of neurological immune-mediated disorders. TCRdb re-called the 5' RACE reads through MiXCR, storing one row per CDR3 protein. The sample has tens of thousands of distinct CDR3 sequences, nearly 3.5% seen once. Input material: PBMCs. These receptors were taken from a man in his forties with multiple sclerosis. The CDR3 runs from the conserved cysteine through the conserved F or W.

cdr3_aa	v_call	j_call
CASTAREVYEQYF	TRBV2	TRBJ2-7
CAISGPGLRQETQYF	TRBV10-3	TRBJ2-5
CAIPGDSFAGANVLTF	TRBV10-3	TRBJ2-6
CASSPQGRDTEAFF	TRBV18	TRBJ1-1
CSATGGPDNEQFF	TRBV20-1	TRBJ2-1
CSAGGGTGLNEQYF	TRBV20-1	TRBJ2-7
CASSFRDTGELFF	TRBV5-1	TRBJ2-2
CASSFGSTEQFF	TRBV28	TRBJ2-1
CASSPWTGGDVPQHF	TRBV5-6	TRBJ1-5
CASSVITGFHEQYF	TRBV7-2	TRBJ2-7
CASSLGPGETQYF	TRBV5-6	TRBJ2-5
CASSPPPGQEQYF	TRBV19	TRBJ2-7
CASIGQGRDNEQFF	TRBV6-5	TRBJ2-1
CASSLEGLTSHEQYF	TRBV5-1	TRBJ2-7
CSAASPGTGGEKLFF	TRBV20-1	TRBJ1-4
CASSLARNQPQHF	TRBV7-2	TRBJ1-5
CSARGTLAGGWQFF	TRBV20-1	TRBJ2-1
CASSDTSGGAETQYF	TRBV5-1	TRBJ2-5
CSAREGTSGQDGELFF	TRBV20-1	TRBJ2-2
CASSLGPAGSSYNEQFF	TRBV5-1	TRBJ2-1
CASSQEDRPTHYGYTF	TRBV4-1	TRBJ1-2
CASTPFGGAREQYF	TRBV12-3/TRBV12-4	TRBJ2-7
CASSLGGGKYYGYTF	TRBV5-5	TRBJ1-2
CASRQGAGTGELFF	TRBV12-3/TRBV12-4	TRBJ2-2
CDARRKAEAFF	TRBV10-3	TRBJ1-1
CASSVGGRAGDEQFF	TRBV9	TRBJ2-1
CATSSTGANQPQHF	TRBV15	TRBJ1-5
CSARTSGGIYPYSYNEQFF	TRBV20-1	TRBJ2-1
CASSGQGPDTQYF	TRBV5-1	TRBJ2-3
CSAFFRVTDIQYF	TRBV20-1	TRBJ2-4
CTSSYKGGGKPQHF	TRBV6-6	TRBJ1-5
CSARVGGGNTGELFF	TRBV20-1	TRBJ2-2
CASSSPGGRAEAFF	TRBV2	TRBJ1-1
CSARVLMNGGLRGYNEQFF	TRBV20-1	TRBJ2-1
CASSSPGQGAENIQYF	TRBV3-1	TRBJ2-4
CASSSTRRARGGQQFF	TRBV5-1	TRBJ2-1
CASGFGGAREKLFF	TRBV12-3/TRBV12-4	TRBJ1-4
CASSVEGRMNNEAFF	TRBV9	TRBJ1-1
CASRLGRDRGRPDEQFF	TRBV5-7	TRBJ2-1
CASSYSGTATFMNTEAFF	TRBV5-6	TRBJ1-1
CASRPDPNTEETQYF	TRBV5-1	TRBJ2-5
CSARRGAVSTEAFF	TRBV20-1	TRBJ1-1
CASTLNGWEQFF	TRBV2	TRBJ2-1
CASSLLGQISGNTIYF	TRBV5-6	TRBJ1-3
CASSLSTGNSPLHF	TRBV12-3/TRBV12-4	TRBJ1-6
CASSFDPLINYGYTF	TRBV5-5	TRBJ1-2
CASSVNRDHGYGYTF	TRBV5-1	TRBJ1-2
CASSLPGGGETQYF	TRBV5-5	TRBJ2-5
CSVESGNELFF	TRBV29-1	TRBJ1-4
CSASQTSGANTGELFF	TRBV20-1	TRBJ2-2
CASSTNRGHEQYF	TRBV11-1	TRBJ2-7
CASRDSHGNQPQHF	TRBV2	TRBJ1-5